The T cell receptor (beta chain) described here comes from a study of T cell repertoires in cytomegalovirus infection (dated by TCRdb to the late 2010s). Concerning the study at large: Donor HLA type was relevant to the analysis, as public TCR beta signatures indicated carriage of CMV infection together with the matching HLA type.

Inclusive of the bounding cysteine and phenylalanine, the CDR3 is 15 residues long. Here the CDR3 DNA is all that survives: 45 bases in frame from base 1. CDR1 and CDR2 are drawn from the germline V gene: MNHEY, SVGEGT. The V end loses 8 bases and the J end loses 8 bases, and a stretch of 21 bases separates them. Sequencing used an Illumina HiSeq 1500. TCRdb itself trimmed the public reads at Q25 with fastp, ran MiXCR and retained productive beta chains. Records with the same CDR3 protein are collapsed into one entry carrying the most frequent genes and DNA. This sample is represented by around 740,000 distinct CDR3 sequences; less than 40% of them were singletons. The ten most abundant clones make up around 2.8% of the sample. The table lists this clonotype with a few counts. Its antigen has not been determined. Per-nucleotide qualities are absent, and no much larger clonotype sits a single base away.

Overall study outcomes, separate from this receptor: The ex vivo response was dominated by HLA-C-restricted CMV-specific TCR beta clonotypes, and the single most frequent clonotype in two of eight donors was supplied by these HLA-C-restricted clonotypes. Cumulative frequency of public TCR beta family members discriminated carriers of CMV infection plus the relevant HLA type in this cohort and an independent approximately 340-donor cohort.

The origin of this receptor is a human donor in good health (CMV status not recorded). Some clones in this sample may be carry-over from other donors' samples. The chain employs TRBV6-2 or TRBV6-3 and TRBJ1-4, with a weak D call of TRBD1 (5 bases match). Material for sequencing was PBMCs. The DNA sequence is as follows: TGTGCCAGCGGAGAAACCCGGGACCTACAAGAAAAACTGTTTTTT. Translated, this is CASGETRDLQEKLFF.